This is a list of T cell receptor beta chains from one sample in a study of metastatic and nonmetastatic thyroid tumors. From the PCR reads, TCRdb re-called clones with MiXCR. The sample shows 6,000 to 7,500 clones, 25% to 30% of them seen only once. The sequencing sample was made of adjacent normal tissue. Receptors were obtained from a female donor with papillary thyroid cancer or a benign thyroid nodule (not recorded which). Some clones in this sample may be carry-over from other donors' samples. Both conserved end residues are part of each CDR3. A D gene is named only where the DNA matches it firmly. Clone size, where shown, is once, few, many, or a class for clones that have expanded.

V gene	J gene	D gene	clone size	CDR3 protein	CDR3 DNA
TRBV3-1	TRBJ2-7	.	.	CASSQRAMGYEQYF	TGTGCCAGCAGCCAAAGGGCGATGGGTTACGAGCAGTACTTC
TRBV7-2	TRBJ2-1	TRBD2	.	CASSLLIHSGRAADNEQFF	TGTGCCAGCAGCTTACTGATCCATAGCGGGAGGGCCGCCGACAATGAGCAGTTCTTC
TRBV27	TRBJ2-1	.	.	CASSPSNYNEQFF	TGTGCCAGCAGTCCCTCTAACTACAATGAGCAGTTCTTC
TRBV19	TRBJ2-1	.	few	CASSFGPNNEQFF	TGTGCCAGTAGTTTCGGGCCGAACAATGAGCAGTTCTTC
TRBV28	TRBJ2-7	.	large	CASSLNQGYYEQYF	TGTGCCAGTAGCCTCAACCAGGGATACTACGAGCAGTACTTC
TRBV27	TRBJ2-7	.	.	CASSYQGKAYEQYF	TGTGCCAGCAGTTATCAGGGGAAAGCCTACGAGCAGTACTTC
TRBV28	TRBJ1-2	.	few	CASSSLDFDRNYGYTF	TGTGCCAGCAGTTCCCTAGACTTCGACAGGAACTATGGCTACACCTTC
TRBV29-1	TRBJ2-3	TRBD1	few	CSLGQGGDTQYF	TGCAGCTTGGGACAGGGAGGCGATACGCAGTATTTT
TRBV9	TRBJ2-1	.	.	CASSVGEINEQFF	TGTGCCAGCAGCGTAGGAGAAATCAATGAGCAGTTCTTC
TRBV6-6	TRBJ1-2	.	few	CASSYSFGATGSGYTF	TGTGCCAGTAGTTACTCGTTTGGGGCTACAGGGAGCGGCTACACCTTC
TRBV30	TRBJ2-7	.	once	CAWSVRGYEQYF	TGTGCCTGGAGTGTAAGGGGCTACGAGCAGTACTTC
TRBV5-1	TRBJ1-3	TRBD1	.	CASSLVGPGTGNTIYF	TGCGCCAGCAGCTTGGTCGGTCCTGGGACAGGAAACACTATATATTTT
TRBV7-2	TRBJ1-1	.	.	CASSSYLNTEAFF	TGTGCCAGCAGCTCCTATTTGAACACTGAAGCTTTCTTT
TRBV6-1	TRBJ2-7	.	few	CASSVEGYEQYF	TGTGCCAGCAGTGTTGAGGGGTACGAGCAGTACTTC
TRBV7-2	TRBJ2-7	TRBD2	few	CASSPQPGGIYEQYF	TGTGCCAGCAGCCCGCAGCCCGGGGGGATCTACGAGCAGTACTTC
TRBV30	TRBJ2-7	.	large	CAWSVSGTAYEQYF	TGTGCCTGGAGTGTATCGGGCACCGCCTACGAGCAGTACTTC
TRBV11-2	TRBJ2-7	.	.	CASSLDPGRLAPNEQYF	TGTGCCAGCAGCTTAGATCCTGGCAGATTGGCACCCAACGAGCAGTACTTC
TRBV2	TRBJ1-6	.	few	CASSAQSVRNSPLHF	TGTGCCAGTTCCGCTCAAAGCGTACGGAATTCACCCCTCCACTTT
TRBV29-1	TRBJ2-7	TRBD1	.	CSVGPGQGHEQYF	TGCAGCGTTGGACCGGGACAGGGCCACGAGCAGTACTTC
TRBV20-1	TRBJ2-2	TRBD1	.	CSAHRQGSNTGELFF	TGCAGTGCGCACCGACAGGGGTCGAACACCGGGGAGCTGTTTTTT
TRBV5-1	TRBJ2-3	.	.	CASSWTPGSTDTQYF	TGCGCCAGCAGCTGGACTCCGGGGAGCACAGATACGCAGTATTTT
TRBV28	TRBJ2-6	.	few	CASSATQGIYGSNVLTF	TGTGCCAGCAGCGCAACACAGGGAATATACGGGTCCAACGTCCTGACTTTC
TRBV12-3/TRBV12-4	TRBJ1-1	.	.	CASSLLGTNTEAFF	TGTGCCAGCAGTTTACTAGGGACCAACACTGAAGCTTTCTTT
TRBV27	TRBJ2-1	.	.	CASSLGEHNEQFF	TGTGCCAGCAGTTTAGGAGAACACAATGAGCAGTTCTTC
TRBV19	TRBJ2-2	.	medium-sized	CASRSLGQNTGELFF	TGTGCCAGTAGGTCCCTCGGACAAAACACCGGGGAGCTGTTTTTT
TRBV20-1	TRBJ2-5	.	.	CSARGPQETQYF	TGCAGTGCCAGGGGCCCTCAAGAGACCCAGTACTTC
TRBV7-6	TRBJ2-2	TRBD2	many	CASKKRESGELFF	TGTGCCAGCAAGAAGCGGGAGAGCGGGGAGCTGTTTTTT
TRBV3-1	TRBJ2-7	.	few	CASSQERLDRGSNYEQYF	TGTGCCAGCAGCCAAGAGCGCCTCGATAGGGGGTCAAACTACGAGCAGTACTTC
TRBV19	TRBJ1-2	TRBD1	.	CASSMALTGDWGYTF	TGTGCCAGTAGTATGGCCTTAACAGGGGATTGGGGCTACACCTTC
TRBV27	TRBJ1-1	.	few	CASSVYRAPEAFF	TGTGCCAGCAGTGTCTACAGGGCCCCTGAAGCTTTCTTT
TRBV19	TRBJ2-2	.	few	CASTLTWGGELFF	TGTGCCAGTACCTTGACCTGGGGGGGGGAGCTGTTTTTT
TRBV28	TRBJ1-5	.	few	CASSSLSGGQPQHF	TGTGCCAGCAGTTCCCTGTCCGGGGGTCAGCCCCAGCATTTT
TRBV6-1	TRBJ2-2	TRBD1	large	CASRGQGKLAGELFF	TGTGCCAGCAGAGGACAGGGGAAGTTGGCCGGGGAGCTGTTTTTT
TRBV20-1	TRBJ1-6	.	medium-sized	CSARGDRSSYNSPLHF	TGCAGTGCTAGAGGGGACCGGAGCTCCTATAATTCACCCCTCCACTTT
TRBV20-1	TRBJ1-2	.	.	CGAHSDNYGYTF	TGCGGCGCCCACTCGGATAACTATGGCTACACCTTC
TRBV6-4	TRBJ2-7	.	.	CASSRTSSYEQYF	TGTGCCAGCAGCAGAACTAGTTCCTACGAGCAGTACTTC
TRBV5-8	TRBJ1-2	TRBD1	medium-sized	CASWARQGWGNGYTF	TGTGCCAGTTGGGCGCGACAGGGCTGGGGTAATGGCTACACCTTC
TRBV24-1	TRBJ2-1	TRBD2	large	CATSETLAGGMDEQFF	TGTGCCACCAGTGAGACCCTAGCGGGAGGGATGGATGAGCAGTTCTTC
TRBV28	TRBJ1-2	.	.	CASSSNYGYTF	TGTGCCAGCAGTTCCAACTATGGCTACACCTTC
TRBV28	TRBJ2-7	.	few	CASHPIAATSSYEQYF	TGTGCCAGCCATCCCATAGCGGCAACTAGCTCCTACGAGCAGTACTTC
TRBV11-2	TRBJ2-2	TRBD1	.	CASSLQGAGTGELFF	TGTGCCAGCAGCCTACAGGGGGCGGGCACCGGGGAGCTGTTTTTT
TRBV7-8	TRBJ1-6	.	.	CASSLVTTSYNSPLHF	TGTGCCAGCAGCTTAGTGACGACCTCCTATAATTCACCACTACACTTT
TRBV10-2	TRBJ2-7	TRBD2	few	CASSDIAGLYEQYF	TGCGCCAGCAGTGATATAGCGGGGCTCTACGAGCAGTACTTC
TRBV20-1	TRBJ1-2	.	.	CSAPVGPDYGYTF	TGCAGTGCACCGGTAGGACCTGACTATGGCTACACCTTC
TRBV7-2	TRBJ2-3	.	few	CASSPYTDTQYF	TGTGCCAGCAGCCCATACACAGATACGCAGTATTTT
TRBV28	TRBJ1-5	.	few	CASSPTDGFSPQHF	TGTGCCAGCAGCCCAACAGATGGGTTTTCGCCCCAGCATTTT
TRBV27	TRBJ2-1	.	few	CASSFVGFSNEQFF	TGTGCCAGCAGTTTTGTCGGGTTTTCTAATGAGCAGTTCTTC
TRBV12-3/TRBV12-4	TRBJ1-2	.	few	CASSLSSVGIYGYTF	TGTGCCAGCAGTCTCAGTTCGGTAGGAATCTATGGCTACACCTTC
TRBV2	TRBJ1-2	.	.	CASSEAGGAVSGYTF	TGTGCCAGCAGTGAAGCTGGAGGGGCTGTATCTGGCTACACCTTC
TRBV7-3	TRBJ2-3	.	once	CASSFPGLDSTDTQYF	TGTGCCAGCAGCTTCCCGGGACTCGATAGCACAGATACGCAGTATTTT
TRBV6-6	TRBJ1-6	.	.	CASSFAAATRGAASPLHF	TGTGCCAGCAGTTTCGCGGCGGCCACCCGGGGGGCGGCTTCACCCCTCCACTTT
TRBV18	TRBJ2-1	.	.	CASSIQGLAYNEQFF	TGTGCCAGCTCAATACAGGGTCTTGCCTACAATGAGCAGTTCTTC
TRBV5-1	TRBJ2-7	.	.	CASSPGTDSYEQYF	TGCGCCAGCAGCCCTGGGACCGACTCCTACGAGCAGTACTTC
TRBV6-2/TRBV6-3	TRBJ1-1	.	.	CASSLVTSRMNTEAFF	TGTGCCAGCAGTTTGGTTACGTCGAGAATGAACACTGAAGCTTTCTTT
TRBV20-1	TRBJ2-2	.	medium-sized	CSARDPGQYTGELFF	TGCAGTGCTAGGGACCCGGGGCAGTACACCGGGGAGCTGTTTTTT
TRBV30	TRBJ1-5	.	few	CAWSLGTQAQPQHF	TGTGCCTGGAGTCTGGGGACACAGGCTCAGCCCCAGCATTTT
TRBV28	TRBJ2-1	TRBD2	once	CASSLGHGLSGIINEQFF	TGTGCCAGCAGTCTCGGCCATGGCCTAAGCGGGATAATAAATGAGCAGTTCTTC
TRBV2	TRBJ2-2	.	.	CASMSTANTGELFF	TGTGCCAGCATGAGTACCGCTAACACCGGGGAGCTGTTTTTT